The entry that follows covers one TCR beta chain sequence. This record belongs to a study of control samples from healthy donors and cancer patients. Deletions cut 1 base from V and 2 bases from J, with 15 bases between. There are 16 residues in the CDR3. CDR1 and CDR2 (germline): SGHVS, FQNEAQ. Profiling relied on immunoSEQ multiplex PCR, and the TCRdb table lists in-frame clones only, not all of them. This sample carries around 55,000 clones, more than 70% of them seen once, and the ten largest clones take roughly 1.5%. The specimen sequenced was PBMCs. This sequence was found in a man in his forties with colorectal cancer. This chain uses TRBV7-8 with TRBJ2-7; D gene uncertain. Here the CDR3 reads CASSLEALRSPYEQYF. DNA of the CDR3: TGTGCCAGCAGCTTAGAGGCTTTGCGTAGCCCCTACGAGCAGTACTTC. Full variable domain (remainder filled in from reference TRBV7-8 and TRBJ2-7): GAGVSQSPRYKVAKRGQDVALRCDPISGHVSLFWYQQALGQGPEFLTYFQNEAQLDKSGLPSDRFFAERPEGSVSTLKIQRTQQEDSAVYLCASSLEALRSPYEQYFGPGTRLTVT.